This T cell receptor (beta chain) originates from a study of PD-1 blockade in classical Hodgkin lymphoma. This clone was found once. Its antigen remains unknown. Regarding the study as a whole: Exclusion removed patients who began nivolumab under 1 year after ASCT.

In germline, CDR1 is MDHEN, CDR2 SYDVKM. This CDR3 has 12 residues. The V end lost 5 bases, the J end lost 12 bases, and 14 bases lay between the germline ends. Here immunoSEQ multiplex PCR was the method, and the copy in TCRdb shows in-frame clones only, minus some. The profile shows more than 2,000 clones, 50% to 75% of them singletons. Relapse after autologous stem cell transplantation occurred in every patient, and brentuximab vedotin exposure varied. This TCR derives from a human donor with classical Hodgkin lymphoma. The rearrangement links TRBV28 to TRBJ2-1; TRBD2 might be the D (5 bases). The starting material was peripheral blood mononuclear cells (PBMCs), obtained at baseline. DNA for the CDR3: TGTGCCAGCAGTCCCGTCGGTCGGGGGCAGTTCTTC. Amino acid sequence: CASSPVGRGQFF.